The 20 T cell receptor beta chains listed next were all sequenced from one sample in a study of post-analysis software for immune sequencing data. Study-wide results and caveats: Comparison of patients with controls showed five TRBV segments more frequent in patients, TRBV5-6, TRBV5-1 and TRBV20-1 among them.

The library was made from cDNA and included unique molecular identifiers. MiXCR was run by TCRdb on the PCR reads, yielding one entry per CDR3 protein. The sample carries hundreds of thousands of distinct CDR3 sequences, about 32% recorded once. The antigens of these receptors remain unknown. Sequencing used blood. The receptor source for this set is a girl aged 5 to 17 with multiple sclerosis.

This clonotype has just a few counts. The chain recombines TRBV7-2 with TRBJ2-5, with D tentatively TRBD1 (6 bases). Germline V lookup: CDR1 SGHTA, CDR2 FQGNSA. V was pared by 2 bases and J by 1 base, with 11 bases between. The length of the CDR3 is 15 residues. CDR3 nucleotides: TGTGCCAGCAGCTTACCACGGACAGCCCAAGAGACCCAGTACTTC. Protein sequence: CASSLPRTAQETQYF.

The chain joins TRBV14 to TRBJ1-5, with a tentative D call TRBD1 (6 bases). Trimming left V 1 base short and J 7 bases short, with 11 bases between. Germline CDR1 SGHDN, CDR2 FVKESK. There are 14 residues in the CDR3. This CDR3 reads CASSQGRGSQPQHF. In nucleotides, the CDR3 is TGTGCCAGCAGCCAAGGCAGGGGAAGCCAGCCCCAGCATTTT.

This clonotype was seen a few times. This chain links TRBV11-3 with TRBJ2-6, with D perhaps TRBD1 or TRBD2 (6 bases each). V lost 5 bases and J lost 0, with 17 bases in between. Per the germline V gene, CDR1 is SGHNT and CDR2 is YENEEA. This CDR3 comprises 18 residues. This CDR3 reads CASSPRRGAGSGANVLTF. The CDR3 coding sequence is TGTGCCAGCAGCCCCCGAAGGGGGGCCGGCTCTGGGGCCAACGTCCTGACTTTC.

The sample holds a few counts of this clonotype. The chain links TRBV7-9 to TRBJ1-5; D remains unclear. Germline CDR1 and CDR2: SEHNR and FQNEAQ (reference sequence). The CDR3 has 14 amino acids. The V gene lost 1 base and the J gene lost 5 bases, with 9 bases spanning the gap. CDR3 nucleotide sequence: TGTGCCAGCAGCTTAGGGCACCCCGATCAGCCCCAGCATTTT. It specifies CASSLGHPDQPQHF.

The CDR3 coding sequence is TGTGCCAGCAGTTTATTAAAGGGGCTTTACAATGAGCAGTTCTTC. Translating gives CASSLLKGLYNEQFF. The chain employs TRBV6-5 and TRBJ2-1, with D tentatively TRBD1 (5 bases). This CDR3 has 15 residues. CDR1 and CDR2 (germline): MNHEY, SVGAGI. The V end lost 4 bases, the J end lost 4 bases, and 14 bases lay between the germline ends.

The V and J genes are TRBV28 and TRBJ2-6; tentatively, D is TRBD1 or TRBD2 (5 bases each). V was trimmed by 5 bases and J by 4 bases, leaving 15 bases between them. This CDR3 spans 16 amino acids. The germline CDR1 and CDR2 sequences are MDHEN and SYDVKM. The CDR3 DNA reads as TGTGCCAGCAGTCGGGACCACCCCTCCGGGGCCAACGTCCTGACTTTC. Its protein is CASSRDHPSGANVLTF.

J is TRBJ2-3 and V is TRBV12-3 or TRBV12-4; 9 nucleotides align to TRBD1. The V and J ends lost 6 bases and 5 bases, in that order; junction bases with no gene match: 6. This CDR3 has 14 residues. The DNA for the CDR3 is TGTGCCAGCAGCGAACAGGGGGCTAAAGATACGCAGTATTTT. It yields the protein CASSEQGAKDTQYF.

There are a few counts of this clonotype. V gene TRBV9 combines with J gene TRBJ2-7; weak D call: TRBD2 (5 bases). Deletions cut 3 bases from V and 2 bases from J, with 12 bases between. This CDR3 comprises 14 residues. Per the germline V gene, CDR1 is SGDLS and CDR2 is YYNGEE. Here the CDR3 reads CASSASGLPYEQYF. The CDR3 coding sequence is TGTGCCAGCAGCGCCAGCGGCTTACCCTACGAGCAGTACTTC.

This rearrangement joins TRBV7-2 to TRBJ1-1, with D possibly being TRBD1 (5 bases). V gave up 5 bases and J gave up 6 bases, with 10 bases separating them. The CDR3 is made up of 12 amino acids. Germline V gives CDR1 SGHTA, CDR2 FQGNSA. In DNA form, the CDR3 reads TGTGCCAGCAGCCCGCAGGGTGCTGAAGCTTTCTTT. Residues: CASSPQGAEAFF.

The chain is built from TRBV5-4 and TRBJ2-7, with 10 nucleotides matching TRBD1. The CDR3 totals 13 residues. Germline V lookup: CDR1 SGHNT, CDR2 YYREEE (reference sequence). V trimming: 4 bases; J trimming: 5 bases; junction bases outside the gene matches: 3. CDR3 coding DNA: TGTGCCAGCAGCCGGGACAGGGGCGACGAGCAGTACTTC. This codes for CASSRDRGDEQYF.

This clonotype was counted a single time. CDR3 protein: CASSPPVLQETQYF. CDR3 nucleotide sequence: TGTGCCAGCAGCCCCCCGGTCCTCCAAGAGACCCAGTACTTC. The genes are TRBV7-2 and TRBJ2-5, with D hard to call. Germline V CDR1 and CDR2: SGHTA, FQGNSA. This CDR3 comprises 14 residues. V lost 5 bases and J 1 base, leaving 11 bases between the germline ends.

This clonotype occurred a few times. The genes are TRBV6-6 and TRBJ1-1, with D tentatively TRBD1 (6 bases). The CDR3 is made up of 15 amino acids. Germline V lookup: CDR1 MNHNY, CDR2 SVGAGI (reference sequence). V was trimmed by 2 bases and J by 1 base, leaving 11 bases between them. The CDR3 DNA sequence: TGTGCCAGCAGTTACACCCCGACAGGGAACACTGAAGCTTTCTTT. It specifies CASSYTPTGNTEAFF.

This chain links TRBV29-1 with TRBJ1-1; TRBD1 might be the D (6 bases). The CDR3 is 12 residues long. V was trimmed by 1 base and J by 9 bases, leaving 12 bases between them. Germline V gene lookup returns CDR1 SQVTM and CDR2 ANQGSEA. The CDR3 nucleotides read TGCAGCGTTGAAGGGGGGCAGGCCAAAGCTTTCTTT. Amino acids: CSVEGGQAKAFF.

This clonotype showed up many times. The chain recombines TRBV7-2 with TRBJ2-1, with TRBD2 matching over 14 bases. The V segment lost 5 bases and the J segment 14 bases; nucleotides outside the gene matches: 8. Looked up from germline, CDR1 is SGHTA and CDR2 is FQGNSA. The CDR3 contains 14 residues. CDR3 amino acids: CASSPGLAGDLKFF. The CDR3 DNA follows: TGTGCCAGCAGCCCGGGACTAGCGGGAGATCTTAAGTTCTTC.

This clonotype was seen repeatedly, ten times or more. The V and J genes are TRBV6-5 and TRBJ2-3; a possible D gene is TRBD1 (6 bases). The CDR3 contains 15 residues. V lost 3 bases and J 1 base, leaving 11 bases between the germline ends. CDR1 and CDR2 from the germline V gene are MNHEY and SVGAGI. The CDR3 DNA reads TGTGCCAGCAGTTATCTTCCAGGGGGCACAGATACGCAGTATTTT. This translates into CASSYLPGGTDTQYF.

The rearrangement links TRBV29-1 to TRBJ1-3; D is undetermined. From germline, CDR1 is SQVTM and CDR2 ANQGSEA. This CDR3 spans 13 amino acids. With 5 bases removed from V and 8 bases from J, the gap between germline ends came to 16 bases. The CDR3 loop is CSVLSPEGYTIYF. DNA for the CDR3: TGCAGCGTTCTCTCTCCGGAAGGATACACCATATATTTT.

The V gene is TRBV5-1, the J gene TRBJ2-7; TRBD2 might be the D (6 bases). CDR3 size: 14 residues. Germline V CDR1 and CDR2: SGHRS, YFSETQ. The ends were cut back, 4 bases at V and 1 base at J, with 12 bases in the middle. The CDR3 protein is CASSPLGTSYEQYF. In DNA, the CDR3 is TGCGCCAGCAGCCCTTTGGGGACTTCCTACGAGCAGTACTTC.

This chain uses TRBV7-8 with TRBJ2-3, with TRBD1 as a possible D gene (6 bases). The CDR3 is 15 amino acids. CDR1 SGHVS and CDR2 FQNEAQ come from the germline V gene. V was clipped by 4 bases and J by 2 bases, with 13 bases between them. CDR3 amino acids: CASSSIRQATDTQYF. CDR3 sequence (DNA): TGTGCCAGCAGCTCTATTCGACAGGCCACAGATACGCAGTATTTT.

The chain has TRBV29-1 and TRBJ2-3, with D hard to call. Between the trimmed V and J ends, which lost 3 bases and 6 bases, there was a span of 16 bases. Germline V gene sequence: CDR1 SQVTM, CDR2 ANQGSEA. The CDR3 contains 14 residues. The chain's CDR3 is CSVETAVEWDTQYF. The CDR3 DNA reads as TGCAGCGTTGAGACGGCAGTAGAGTGGGATACGCAGTATTTT.

A remark on this clonotype: A clone one base away is much larger, so this may be a read error. The chain employs TRBV7-9 and TRBJ2-1; 11 nucleotides line up with TRBD2. The DNA end is a closer match to TRBJ2-7, so the J assignment may be wrong. This CDR3 is built from 15 residues. In germline, CDR1 is SEHNR, CDR2 FQNEAQ (reference sequence). CDR3 sequence reads: CASSAGLAVYNEQYF. The CDR3 nucleotides read TGTGCCAGCAGCGCGGGACTAGCGGTGTACAATGAGCAGTACTTC.